This TCR beta chain emerged from a study of blood T cells in healthy people across ages. Germline V gene lookup returns CDR1 MNHEY and CDR2 SVGEGT. V lost 6 bases and J lost 0; bases outside the gene matches: 7. This CDR3 contains 16 residues. This clonotype was detected many times. The second PCR ran roughly 6 to 11 cycles with a sample-barcoded 5' primer and J-beta primers. TCRdb reprocessed the 5' RACE reads via MiXCR and lists one record per CDR3 protein. The table records about 1 million distinct CDR3 sequences, over 35% of them present only once. V and J are TRBV6-2 or TRBV6-3 and TRBJ2-1, with 8 bases matching TRBD1. The receptor was derived from a woman aged 55-69 years in good health. The sample comprised blood. CDR3: CASREGTGLSYNEQFF. In nucleotides, the CDR3 is TGTGCCAGCAGGGAAGGGACAGGCCTCTCCTACAATGAGCAGTTCTTC.